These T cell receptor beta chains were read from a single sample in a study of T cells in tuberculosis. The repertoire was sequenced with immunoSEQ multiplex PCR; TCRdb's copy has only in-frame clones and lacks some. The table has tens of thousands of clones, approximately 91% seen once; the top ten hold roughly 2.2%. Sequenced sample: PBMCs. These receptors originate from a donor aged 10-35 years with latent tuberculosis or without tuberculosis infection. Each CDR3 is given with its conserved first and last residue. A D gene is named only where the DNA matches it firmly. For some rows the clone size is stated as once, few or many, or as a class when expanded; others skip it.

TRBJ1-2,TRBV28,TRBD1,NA,TGTGCCAGCAGTCCCAGGGGACAGGGGCAGTCCCGTGGTGGCTACACCTTC,CASSPRGQGQSRGGYTF
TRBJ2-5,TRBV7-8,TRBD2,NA,TGTGCCAGCAGCTTGATGGCGGGGGTCGGGGAGACCCAGTACTTC,CASSLMAGVGETQYF
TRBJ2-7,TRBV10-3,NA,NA,TGTGCCATCAGTGACTCAGGGCCCAACGAGCAGTACTTC,CAISDSGPNEQYF
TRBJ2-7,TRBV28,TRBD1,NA,TGTGCCAGCAGTCCCCGGACAGGACCCCTTCAGCAGTACTTC,CASSPRTGPLQQYF
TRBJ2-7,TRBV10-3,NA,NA,TGTGCCATCAGATTCTCTAGCGACTACGAGCAGTACTTC,CAIRFSSDYEQYF
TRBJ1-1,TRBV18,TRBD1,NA,TGTGCCAGCTCACCGACAGGGGGCAACACTGAAGCTTTCTTT,CASSPTGGNTEAFF
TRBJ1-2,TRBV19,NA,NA,TGTGCCAGTATGTTCGGGGTTTCCCCCCATGGCTACACCTTC,CASMFGVSPHGYTF
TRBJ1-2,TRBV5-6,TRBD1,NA,TGTGCCAGCAGCATCGGACAGGGCGCTAACTATGGCTACACCTTC,CASSIGQGANYGYTF
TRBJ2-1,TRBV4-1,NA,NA,TGCGCCAGCAGCCGACTAATGGCGGGTAGCTCCTACAATGAGCAGTTCTTC,CASSRLMAGSSYNEQFF
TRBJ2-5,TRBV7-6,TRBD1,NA,TGTGCCAGCAGCCTTATACCGGGACAGGACAAGACCCAGTACTTC,CASSLIPGQDKTQYF
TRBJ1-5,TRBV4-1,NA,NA,TGCGCCAGCAGCCATCCAAGTGCGGGTTCTGAGGATAATCAGCCCCAGCATTTT,CASSHPSAGSEDNQPQHF
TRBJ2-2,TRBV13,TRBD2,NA,TGTGCCAGCAGCCCAGGGACTAGCGGGAGTCCAGGGGGCGGCACCGGGGAGCTGTTTTTT,CASSPGTSGSPGGGTGELFF
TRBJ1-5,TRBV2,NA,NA,TGTGCCAGCAGTGACAGGGTAGGGCGCGGTCAGCCCCAGCATTTT,CASSDRVGRGQPQHF
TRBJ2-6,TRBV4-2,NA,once,TGTGCCAGCAGCCAACAGATCTCTGGGGCCAACGTCCTGACTTTC,CASSQQISGANVLTF
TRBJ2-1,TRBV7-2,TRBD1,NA,TGTGCCAGCAGCTTAGGAGGTTCCGGGACAGGCAATGAGCAGTTCTTC,CASSLGGSGTGNEQFF
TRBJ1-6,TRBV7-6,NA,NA,TGTGCCAGCAGCTTATCCCCCTGGGGAGGGATGTTAACACCCCTCCACTTT,CASSLSPWGGMLTPLHF
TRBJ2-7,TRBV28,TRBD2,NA,TGTGCCAGCAGTGCCCGTAGCGGGGGGAGCTCCTACGAGCAGTACTTC,CASSARSGGSSYEQYF
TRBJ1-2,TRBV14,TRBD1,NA,TGTGCCAGCAGCCGGGGACAGGGGAGGGATGGCTACACCTTC,CASSRGQGRDGYTF
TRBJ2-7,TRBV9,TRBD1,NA,TGTGCCAGCAGCCCCCGTGTCGGGGACAGCTCCTACGAGCAGTACTTC,CASSPRVGDSSYEQYF
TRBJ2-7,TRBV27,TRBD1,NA,TGTGCCAGCAGTTTCAGGGCAGGGGGCTACGAGCAGTACTTC,CASSFRAGGYEQYF
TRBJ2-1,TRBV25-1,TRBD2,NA,TGTGCCAGCAGTGAACAACTAGCGGGACTAATAGATGAGCAGTTCTTC,CASSEQLAGLIDEQFF
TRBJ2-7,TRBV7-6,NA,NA,TGTGCCAGCAGCGGACAGTTGAGCTCCTACGAGCAGTACTTC,CASSGQLSSYEQYF
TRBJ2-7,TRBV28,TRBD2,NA,TGTGCCAGCAGTTTCCGAAGAGGACTAGCATACGAGCAGTACTTC,CASSFRRGLAYEQYF
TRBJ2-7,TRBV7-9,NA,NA,TGTGCCAGCAGCTTAAAACTCGATCATCATTGGGAGCAGTACTTC,CASSLKLDHHWEQYF
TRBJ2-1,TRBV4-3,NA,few,TGCGCCAGCAGCCAGGGAGAGAGCTCCTACAATGAGCAGTTCTTC,CASSQGESSYNEQFF
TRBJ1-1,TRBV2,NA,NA,TGTGCCACCCACACCACGGGGGAAAGCACTGAAGCTTTCTTT,CATHTTGESTEAFF
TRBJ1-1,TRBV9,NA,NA,TGTGCCAGCAGCCCCGGGCAGGGGAGTTTGTACACTGAAGCTTTCTTT,CASSPGQGSLYTEAFF
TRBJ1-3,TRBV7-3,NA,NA,TGTGCCAGCAGCCCTTACGGCGGACTGCACTCTGGAAACACCATATATTTT,CASSPYGGLHSGNTIYF
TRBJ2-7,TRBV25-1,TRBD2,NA,TGTGCCAGCAGTGAAGGGTCGGGACTAGCGGGACAGGTGAGGTACTTC,CASSEGSGLAGQVRYF
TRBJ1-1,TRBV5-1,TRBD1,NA,TGCGCCAGCAGCTTACCCCTGACAGGGGATGGGACTGAAGCTTTCTTT,CASSLPLTGDGTEAFF
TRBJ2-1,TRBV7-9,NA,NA,TGTGCCAGCAGCCGGCACCGCTTAGGAGATGAGCAGTTCTTC,CASSRHRLGDEQFF
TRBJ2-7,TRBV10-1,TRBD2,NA,TGCGCCAGCAGTGAGTGGGGGGGCGAGCAGTACTTC,CASSEWGGEQYF
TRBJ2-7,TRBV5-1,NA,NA,TGCGCCAGCAGCGCCCGGGACTCCACCTTGGAGCAGTACTTC,CASSARDSTLEQYF
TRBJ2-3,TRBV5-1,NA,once,TGCGCCATCCGTACGCTAATTGCGAAGTATACGCAGTATTTT,CAIRTLIAKYTQYF
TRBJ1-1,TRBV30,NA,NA,TGTGCCTGGAGTCAGGACACTGAAGCTTTCTTT,CAWSQDTEAFF
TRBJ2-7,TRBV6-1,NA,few,TGTGCCAGCAGTGAAGGGTACCGAGGGTACTACGAGCAGTACTTC,CASSEGYRGYYEQYF
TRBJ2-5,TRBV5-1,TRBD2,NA,TGCGCCAGCAGCGCAGGACTAGCGGTACAAGAGACCCAGTACTTC,CASSAGLAVQETQYF
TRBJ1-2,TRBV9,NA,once,TGTGCCAGCAGCGAAACAGGTTCCGGAGACTATGGCTACACCTTC,CASSETGSGDYGYTF
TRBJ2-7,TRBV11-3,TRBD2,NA,TGTGCCAGCAGCGCGATCCAGGGAGGGGAGCAGTACTTC,CASSAIQGGEQYF
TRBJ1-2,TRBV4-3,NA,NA,TGCGCCAGCAGCCCGCTCCCTGGGGCTTTGGAGGGCTACACCTTC,CASSPLPGALEGYTF
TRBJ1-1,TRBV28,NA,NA,TGTGCCAGCAGTTCTCCCGGACTGATCACTGAAGCTTTCTTT,CASSSPGLITEAFF
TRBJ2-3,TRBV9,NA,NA,TGTGCCAGCAGCCCCCACCTTGCAGGGACACCCACAGATACGCAGTATTTT,CASSPHLAGTPTDTQYF
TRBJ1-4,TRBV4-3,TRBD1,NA,TGCGCCAGCAGCCAAGATCTAAACAGGGGTGGCTCAACTAATGAAAAACTGTTTTTT,CASSQDLNRGGSTNEKLFF
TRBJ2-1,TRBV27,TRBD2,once,TGTGCCAGCAGAATCGGGAGGCCCTACAATGAGCAGTTCTTC,CASRIGRPYNEQFF
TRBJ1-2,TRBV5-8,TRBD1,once,TGTGCCAGCAGCCCCGGGACAGGGTCGGGGGATGGCTACACCTTC,CASSPGTGSGDGYTF
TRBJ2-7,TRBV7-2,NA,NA,TGTGCCAGCAGCTGGAGCTCCGTCGGCTACGAGCAGTACTTC,CASSWSSVGYEQYF
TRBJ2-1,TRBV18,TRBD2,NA,TGTGCCAGCTCACCACCGAAATGGGATAGAGCGGGGACCTACAATGAGCAGTTCTTC,CASSPPKWDRAGTYNEQFF
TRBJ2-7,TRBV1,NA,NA,TGCACCAGCAGCCCAGACGGAGACCGGAGCGAGCAGTACTTC,CTSSPDGDRSEQYF
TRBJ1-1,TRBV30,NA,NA,TGTGCCTGGAGGTCGGAGGGGACTGAAGCTTTCTTT,CAWRSEGTEAFF
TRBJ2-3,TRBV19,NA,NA,TGTGCCAGTAGTATAACCCTGGCAGGGGTTACAGATACGCAGTATTTT,CASSITLAGVTDTQYF
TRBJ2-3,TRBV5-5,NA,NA,TGTGCCAGCAGCGATCAGGGAACCCCCGAGTATTTT,CASSDQGTPEYF
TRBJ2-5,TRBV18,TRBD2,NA,TGTGCCAGCTCAGCCCAGGGACTAGATGAAGAGACCCAGTACTTC,CASSAQGLDEETQYF
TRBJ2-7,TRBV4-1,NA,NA,TGCGCCAGCAGCCTCCGGGGTTCTGACGAGCAGTACTTC,CASSLRGSDEQYF
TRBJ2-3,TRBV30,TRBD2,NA,TGTGCCTGGAGTGCCCTAGCGGGAGTTGAAGATACGCAGTATTTT,CAWSALAGVEDTQYF